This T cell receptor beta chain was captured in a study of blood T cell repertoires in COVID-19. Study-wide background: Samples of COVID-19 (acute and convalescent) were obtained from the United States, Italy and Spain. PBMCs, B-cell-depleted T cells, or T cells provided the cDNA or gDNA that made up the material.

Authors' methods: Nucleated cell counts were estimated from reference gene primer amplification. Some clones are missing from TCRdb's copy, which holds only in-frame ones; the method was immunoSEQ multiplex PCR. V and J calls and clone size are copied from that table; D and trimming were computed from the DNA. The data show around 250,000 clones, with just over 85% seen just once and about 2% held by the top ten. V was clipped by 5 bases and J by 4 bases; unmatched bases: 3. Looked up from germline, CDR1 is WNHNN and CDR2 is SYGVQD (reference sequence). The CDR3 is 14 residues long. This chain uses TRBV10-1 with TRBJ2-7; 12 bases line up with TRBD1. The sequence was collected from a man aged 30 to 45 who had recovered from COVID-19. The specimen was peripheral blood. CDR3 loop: CASSRDRGLYEQYF. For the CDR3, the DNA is TGCGCCAGCAGTCGGGACAGGGGGCTGTACGAGCAGTACTTC.